This T cell receptor (beta chain) was identified in a study of T cells after yellow fever vaccination. Regarding the study as a whole: Clones from primary vaccination mostly reappeared after the booster (over 95% CD4, approximately 86% CD8). Abundant clonotypes from the bulk population could contaminate FACS-sorted repertoires. On re-exposure, the response was weaker but peaked faster, at day 5 versus 15.

There are many counts of this clonotype. Its specificity is not known. This CDR3 contains 16 residues. The ends were cut back, 2 bases at V and 4 bases at J, with 15 bases in the middle. A 5'RACE template-switching step, the method used to make TCR cDNA, added a universal primer site and UMIs. TCRdb re-called the 5' RACE reads through MiXCR, storing one row per CDR3 protein. The table shows 400,000 or so distinct CDR3 sequences, with roughly 12% occurring only once. This sequence joins TRBV12-3 or TRBV12-4 and TRBJ1-5; perhaps TRBD1 as D (5 bases). The clonotype was recovered from a man aged 18 to 29 who received the YFV17D yellow fever vaccine. This sample comprised PBMCs, obtained on the day of the first yellow fever vaccination. The CDR3 bases are TGTGCCAGCAGTTTAACTCTAAACGGGGGGAATCAGCCCCAGCATTTT. As protein: CASSLTLNGGNQPQHF.